This TCR beta chain was profiled in a study of vaccination and CD4 T cells after COVID-19. Overall study: Nine convalescent patients had mild and one had severe PCR-confirmed SARS-CoV-2 disease. Stimulation used overlapping spike peptides from SARS-CoV-2, HCoV-NL63, HCoV-OC43 and HCoV-229E.

Sequencing of DNA taken from cultured CD4+ T cells relied on the Oncomine TCR Beta short-read assay. From the PCR reads, TCRdb called clonotypes with MiXCR, one entry per CDR3 protein. In the table there are roughly 25,000 distinct CDR3 sequences, roughly 33% of which are singletons. This CDR3 has 15 amino acids. V was pared by 1 base and J by 6 bases, with 6 bases of the junction left unmatched. Germline CDR1 is LNHNV and CDR2 is YYDKDF (reference sequence). This clonotype was seen a few times. The target antigen is unknown. Time point indicated: late sampling 161 to 241 days after vaccination in a few convalescent patients. As for treatment: roughly 10-day PBMC culture with coronavirus spike peptide pools or control peptides (ViraFEST assay). Per-well cultures of some 2.2 million PBMCs received around 9.9 IU/ml IL-2 and 10 ug/ml peptide pools.

The sample consisted of CD4+ T cells from blood, cultured in vitro, taken about 7 months after SARS-CoV-2 vaccination. The rearrangement joins TRBV15 to TRBJ2-7; TRBD2 matches at 10 bases. The TCR sequence derives from a human donor who had recovered from COVID-19. CDR3 sequence reads: CATSRAVSGRTEQYF. CDR3 DNA sequence: TGTGCCACCAGCAGAGCGGTTAGCGGGAGGACCGAGCAGTACTTC.